Listed here is a single TCR beta chain. One base away lies a much larger clone, so this may be a sequencing read error. RNA transcripts were the source from which TCR beta CDR3 regions were amplified. The first-round RT-PCR employed HTBI primers together with the Qiagen OneStep RT-PCR kit. A multiplex PCR was then performed as the second round. TCRdb itself ran the multiplex PCR reads through MiXCR, one entry per CDR3 protein. The data show roughly 1.1 million distinct CDR3 sequences, roughly two fifths seen once. This specimen comes from a study of Graves' ophthalmopathy and Graves' hyperthyroidism. The CDR3 extends over 13 amino acids. CDR1 and CDR2 (germline): DFQATT, SNEGSKA (reference sequence). Other autoimmune diseases, uncontrolled infections, pregnancy or lactation led to the exclusion of patients.

The sample taken for sequencing was peripheral blood or thyroid tissue (not recorded which). The gene calls are TRBV20-1 and TRBJ2-7; 9 positions agree with TRBD2. The sequence was collected from an adult man with Graves' hyperthyroidism. The CDR3 region has the DNA TGCGGTGCTTTCCTAGCGGGGACCTACGAGCAGTACTTC. It specifies CGAFLAGTYEQYF.